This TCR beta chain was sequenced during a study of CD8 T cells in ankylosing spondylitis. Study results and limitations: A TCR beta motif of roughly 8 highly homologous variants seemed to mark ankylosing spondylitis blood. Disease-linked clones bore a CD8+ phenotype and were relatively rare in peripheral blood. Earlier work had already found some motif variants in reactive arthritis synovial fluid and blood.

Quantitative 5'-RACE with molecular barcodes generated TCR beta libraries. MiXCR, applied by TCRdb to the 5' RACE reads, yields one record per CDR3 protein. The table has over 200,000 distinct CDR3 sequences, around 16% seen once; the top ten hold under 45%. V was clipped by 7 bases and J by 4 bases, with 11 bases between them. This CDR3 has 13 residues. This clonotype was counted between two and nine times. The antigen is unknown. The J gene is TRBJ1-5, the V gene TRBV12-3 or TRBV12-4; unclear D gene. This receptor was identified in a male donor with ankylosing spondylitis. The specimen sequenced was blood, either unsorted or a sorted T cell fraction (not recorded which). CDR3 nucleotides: TGTGCCAGCACCCCAGATTGGAATCAGCCCCAGCATTTT. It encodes CASTPDWNQPQHF.